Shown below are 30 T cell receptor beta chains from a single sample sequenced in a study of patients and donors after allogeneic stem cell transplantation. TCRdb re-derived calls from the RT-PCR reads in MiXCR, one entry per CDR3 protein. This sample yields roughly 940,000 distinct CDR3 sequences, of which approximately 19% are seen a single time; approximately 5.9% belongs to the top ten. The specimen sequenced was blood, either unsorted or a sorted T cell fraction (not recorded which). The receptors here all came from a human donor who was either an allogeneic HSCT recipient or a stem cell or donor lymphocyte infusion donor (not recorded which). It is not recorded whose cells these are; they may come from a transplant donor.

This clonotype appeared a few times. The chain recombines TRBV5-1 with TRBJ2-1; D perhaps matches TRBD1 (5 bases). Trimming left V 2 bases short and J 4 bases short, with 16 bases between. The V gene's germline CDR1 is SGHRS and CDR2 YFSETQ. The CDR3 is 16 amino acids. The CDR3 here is CASSFSGNPNYNEQFF. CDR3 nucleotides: TGCGCCAGCAGCTTTTCAGGGAACCCGAATTACAATGAGCAGTTCTTC.

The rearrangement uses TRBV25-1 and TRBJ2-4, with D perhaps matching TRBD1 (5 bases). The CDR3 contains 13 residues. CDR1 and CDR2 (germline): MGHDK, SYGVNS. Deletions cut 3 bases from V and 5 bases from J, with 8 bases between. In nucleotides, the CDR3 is TGTGCCAGCAGTGACCCGACAGAAAACATTCAGTACTTC. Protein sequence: CASSDPTENIQYF.

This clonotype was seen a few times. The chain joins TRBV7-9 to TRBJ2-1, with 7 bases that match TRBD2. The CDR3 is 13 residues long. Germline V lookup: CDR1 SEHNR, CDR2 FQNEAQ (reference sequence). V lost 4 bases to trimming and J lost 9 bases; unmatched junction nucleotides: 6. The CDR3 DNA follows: TGTGCCAGCAGCTCCCGACTAGCTGGTGAGCAGTTCTTC. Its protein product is CASSSRLAGEQFF.

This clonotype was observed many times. The CDR3 DNA is TGTGCCAGCAGCCAATACAGGGGCCGCACAGATACGCAGTATTTT. Residues: CASSQYRGRTDTQYF. This chain connects TRBV12-3 or TRBV12-4 to TRBJ2-3; 7 bases fit TRBD1. This CDR3 region has 15 residues. V trimming: 6 bases; J trimming: 1 base; junction bases outside the gene matches: 7.

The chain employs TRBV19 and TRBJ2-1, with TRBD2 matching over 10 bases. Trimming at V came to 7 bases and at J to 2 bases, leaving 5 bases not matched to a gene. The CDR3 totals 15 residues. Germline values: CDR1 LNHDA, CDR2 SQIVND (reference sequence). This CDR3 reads CASNLGLAAYNEQFF. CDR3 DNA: TGTGCCAGTAACCTCGGACTAGCGGCCTACAATGAGCAGTTCTTC.

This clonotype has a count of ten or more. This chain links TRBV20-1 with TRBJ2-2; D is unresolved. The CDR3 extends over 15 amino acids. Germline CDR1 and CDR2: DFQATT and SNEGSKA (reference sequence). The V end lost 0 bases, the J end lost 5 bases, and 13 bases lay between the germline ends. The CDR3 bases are TGCAGTGCTAGAGATTCGCTAGTTTGGACCGGGGAGCTGTTTTTT. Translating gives CSARDSLVWTGELFF.

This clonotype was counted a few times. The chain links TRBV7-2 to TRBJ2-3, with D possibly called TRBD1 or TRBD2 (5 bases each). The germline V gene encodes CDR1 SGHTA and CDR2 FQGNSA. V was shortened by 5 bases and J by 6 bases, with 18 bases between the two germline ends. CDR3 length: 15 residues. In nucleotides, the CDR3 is TGTGCCAGCAGCCAAGGGACCCCAGGTCCGGATACGCAGTATTTT. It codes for CASSQGTPGPDTQYF. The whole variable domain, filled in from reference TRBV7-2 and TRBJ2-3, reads GAGVSQSPSNKVTEKGKDVELRCDPISGHTALYWYRQSLGQGLEFLIYFQGNSAPDKSGLPSDRFSAERTGGSVSTLTIQRTQQEDSAVYLCASSQGTPGPDTQYFGPGTRLTVL.

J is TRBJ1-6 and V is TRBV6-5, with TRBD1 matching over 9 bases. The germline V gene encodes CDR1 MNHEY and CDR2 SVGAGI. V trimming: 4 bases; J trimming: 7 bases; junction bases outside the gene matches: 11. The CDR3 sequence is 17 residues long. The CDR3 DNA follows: TGTGCCAGCAGTTCACCCCGGGACAGGGCGACAAATTCACCCCTCCACTTT. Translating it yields CASSSPRDRATNSPLHF.

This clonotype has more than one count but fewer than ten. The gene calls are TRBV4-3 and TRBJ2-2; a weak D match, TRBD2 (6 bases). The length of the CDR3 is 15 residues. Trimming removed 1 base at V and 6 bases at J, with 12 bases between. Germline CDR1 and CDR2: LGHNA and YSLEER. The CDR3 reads CASSQGPSGPGELFF. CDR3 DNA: TGCGCCAGCAGCCAAGGGCCGAGCGGGCCCGGGGAGCTGTTTTTT.

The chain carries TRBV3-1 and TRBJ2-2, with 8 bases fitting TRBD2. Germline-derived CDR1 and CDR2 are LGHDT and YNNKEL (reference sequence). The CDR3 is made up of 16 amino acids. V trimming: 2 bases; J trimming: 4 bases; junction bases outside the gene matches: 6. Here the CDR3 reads CASSQPGTRGTGELFF. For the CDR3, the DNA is TGTGCCAGCAGCCAACCCGGGACTAGGGGCACCGGGGAGCTGTTTTTT.

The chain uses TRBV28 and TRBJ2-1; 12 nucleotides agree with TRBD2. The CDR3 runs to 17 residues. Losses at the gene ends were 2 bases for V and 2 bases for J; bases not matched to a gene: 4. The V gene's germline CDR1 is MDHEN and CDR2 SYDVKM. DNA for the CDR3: TGTGCCAGCAGTTTAGCTAGCGGGGGGGCTGCCTACAATGAGCAGTTCTTC. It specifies CASSLASGGAAYNEQFF.

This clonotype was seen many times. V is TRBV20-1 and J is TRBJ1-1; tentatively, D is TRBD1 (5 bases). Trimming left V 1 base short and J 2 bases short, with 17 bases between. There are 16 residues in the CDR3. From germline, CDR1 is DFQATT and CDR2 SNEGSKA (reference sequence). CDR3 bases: TGCAGTGCTAGAGGGGCGTCCCAACAGGATAACACTGAAGCTTTCTTT. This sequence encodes CSARGASQQDNTEAFF.

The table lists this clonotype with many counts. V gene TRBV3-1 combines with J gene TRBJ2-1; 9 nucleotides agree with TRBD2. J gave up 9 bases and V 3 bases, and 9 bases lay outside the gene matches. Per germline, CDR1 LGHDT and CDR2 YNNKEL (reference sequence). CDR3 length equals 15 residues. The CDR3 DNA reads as TGTGCCAGCAGCCAGAGCGGGAGGACAACGGGTGAGCAGTTCTTC. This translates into CASSQSGRTTGEQFF.

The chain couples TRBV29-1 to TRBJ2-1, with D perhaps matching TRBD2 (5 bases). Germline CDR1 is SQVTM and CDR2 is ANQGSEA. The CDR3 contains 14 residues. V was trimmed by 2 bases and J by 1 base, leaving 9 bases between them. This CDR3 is CSVELRGSYNEQFF. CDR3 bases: TGCAGCGTTGAACTCCGCGGGTCCTACAATGAGCAGTTCTTC.

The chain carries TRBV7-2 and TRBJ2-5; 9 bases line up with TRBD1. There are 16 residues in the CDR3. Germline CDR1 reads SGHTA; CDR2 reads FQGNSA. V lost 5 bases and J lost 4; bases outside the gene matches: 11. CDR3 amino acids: CASSISPGQGLETQYF. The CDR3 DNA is TGTGCCAGCAGCATTTCCCCGGGACAGGGATTAGAGACCCAGTACTTC.

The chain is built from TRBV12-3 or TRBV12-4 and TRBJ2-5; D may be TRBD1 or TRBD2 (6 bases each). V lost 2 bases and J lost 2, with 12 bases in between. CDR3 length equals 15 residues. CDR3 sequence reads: CASSLWGAEQETQYF. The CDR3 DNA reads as TGTGCCAGCAGTTTATGGGGGGCCGAGCAAGAGACCCAGTACTTC.

Here the CDR3 DNA reads TGCAGGGGGCTAGCGGGGATCAATGAGCAGTTCTTC. It yields the protein CRGLAGINEQFF. V gene TRBV20-1 combines with J gene TRBJ2-1; 9 bases agree with TRBD2. Germline values: CDR1 DFQATT, CDR2 SNEGSKA (reference sequence). The CDR3 runs 12 residues.

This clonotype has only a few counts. Here the CDR3 DNA reads TGCGCCAGCAGCCAAGTCCGCGTCGGGGAACCTGAAAAACTGTTTTTT. The encoded protein is CASSQVRVGEPEKLFF. V usage is TRBV4-1 and J usage is TRBJ1-4, with D uncertain. The CDR3 is 16 residues long. Germline values: CDR1 MGHRA, CDR2 YSYEKL. The V end was cut by 1 base, the J end by 7 bases, with 16 bases between.

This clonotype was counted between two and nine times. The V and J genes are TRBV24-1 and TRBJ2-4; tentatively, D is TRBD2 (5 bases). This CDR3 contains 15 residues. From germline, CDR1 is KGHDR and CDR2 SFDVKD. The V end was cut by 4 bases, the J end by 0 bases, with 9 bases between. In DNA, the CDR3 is TGTGCCACCAGTGACCCTGGACTAGCCAAAAACATTCAGTACTTC. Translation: CATSDPGLAKNIQYF.

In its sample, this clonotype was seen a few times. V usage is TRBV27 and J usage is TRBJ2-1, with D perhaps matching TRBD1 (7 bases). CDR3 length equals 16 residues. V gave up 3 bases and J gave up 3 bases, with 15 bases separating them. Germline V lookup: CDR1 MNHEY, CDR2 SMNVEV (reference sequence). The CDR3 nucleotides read TGTGCCAGCAGTTTCCGCCCGCAGGGGGGCTACAATGAGCAGTTCTTC. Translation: CASSFRPQGGYNEQFF.

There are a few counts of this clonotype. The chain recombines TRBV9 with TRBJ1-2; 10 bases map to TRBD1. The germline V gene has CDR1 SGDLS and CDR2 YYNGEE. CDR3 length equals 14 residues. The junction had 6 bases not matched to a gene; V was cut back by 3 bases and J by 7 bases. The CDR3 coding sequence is TGTGCCAGCAGCGAATCCGGGACAGGGGTTGGCTACACCTTC. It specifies CASSESGTGVGYTF.

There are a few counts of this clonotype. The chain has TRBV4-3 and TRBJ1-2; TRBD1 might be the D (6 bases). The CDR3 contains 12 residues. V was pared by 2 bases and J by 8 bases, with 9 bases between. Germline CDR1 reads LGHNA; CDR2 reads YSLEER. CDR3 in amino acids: CASSQQGSGYTF. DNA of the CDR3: TGCGCCAGCAGCCAACAGGGGAGCGGCTACACCTTC.

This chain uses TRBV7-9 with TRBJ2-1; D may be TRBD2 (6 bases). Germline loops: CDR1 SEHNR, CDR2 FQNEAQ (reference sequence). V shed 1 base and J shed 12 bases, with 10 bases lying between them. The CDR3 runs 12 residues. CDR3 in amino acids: CASSLEKGGQFF. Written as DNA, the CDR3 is TGTGCCAGCAGCTTAGAGAAGGGAGGGCAGTTCTTC.

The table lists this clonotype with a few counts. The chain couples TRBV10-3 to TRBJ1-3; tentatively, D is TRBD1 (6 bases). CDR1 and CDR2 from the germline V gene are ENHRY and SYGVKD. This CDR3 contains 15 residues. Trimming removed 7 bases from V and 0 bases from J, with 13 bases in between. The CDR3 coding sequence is TGTGCCATCACCGGGACATCCAGCTCTGGAAACACCATATATTTT. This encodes CAITGTSSSGNTIYF.

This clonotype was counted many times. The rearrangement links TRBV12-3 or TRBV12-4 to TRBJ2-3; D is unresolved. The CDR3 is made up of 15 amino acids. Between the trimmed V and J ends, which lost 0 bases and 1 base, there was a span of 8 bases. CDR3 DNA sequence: TGTGCCAGCAGTTTAGCGGCTCCTGGCACAGATACGCAGTATTTT. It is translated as CASSLAAPGTDTQYF.

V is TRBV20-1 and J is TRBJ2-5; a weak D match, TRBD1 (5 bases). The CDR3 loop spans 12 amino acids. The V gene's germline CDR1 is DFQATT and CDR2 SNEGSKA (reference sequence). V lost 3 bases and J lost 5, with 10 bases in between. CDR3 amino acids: CSASDSRETQYF. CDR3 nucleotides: TGCAGTGCTAGTGACAGTCGGGAGACCCAGTACTTC.

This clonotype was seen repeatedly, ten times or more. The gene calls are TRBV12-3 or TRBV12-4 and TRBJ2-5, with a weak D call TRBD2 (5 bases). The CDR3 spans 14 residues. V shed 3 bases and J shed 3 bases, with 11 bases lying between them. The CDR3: CASSFRGWEETQYF. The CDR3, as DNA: TGTGCCAGCAGTTTCCGGGGTTGGGAAGAGACCCAGTACTTC.

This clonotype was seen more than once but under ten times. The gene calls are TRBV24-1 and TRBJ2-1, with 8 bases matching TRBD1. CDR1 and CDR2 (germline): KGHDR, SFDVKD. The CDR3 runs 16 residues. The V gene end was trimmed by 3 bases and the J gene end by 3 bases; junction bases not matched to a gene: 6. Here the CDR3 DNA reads TGTGCCACCAGTGATCCCGGGACAGGAGGCTACAATGAGCAGTTCTTC. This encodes CATSDPGTGGYNEQFF.

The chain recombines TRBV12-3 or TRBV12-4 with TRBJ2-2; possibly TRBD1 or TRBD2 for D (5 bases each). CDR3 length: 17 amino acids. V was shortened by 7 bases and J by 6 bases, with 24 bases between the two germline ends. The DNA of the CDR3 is TGTGCCAGCACTCATCCGGGGCAGGGTTGGGCCCCCGGGGAGCTGTTTTTT. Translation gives CASTHPGQGWAPGELFF.

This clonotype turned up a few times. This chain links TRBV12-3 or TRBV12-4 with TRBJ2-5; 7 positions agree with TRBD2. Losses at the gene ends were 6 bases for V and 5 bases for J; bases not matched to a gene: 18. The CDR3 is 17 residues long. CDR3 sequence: CASSSPRFGRYGETQYF. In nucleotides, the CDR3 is TGTGCCAGCAGCTCCCCCCGGTTCGGGAGGTACGGGGAGACCCAGTACTTC.